This T cell receptor (beta chain) was observed in a study of PD-1 blockade in classical Hodgkin lymphoma (TCRdb year 2020). About the investigation overall: Nivolumab dosing was 3 mg/kg intravenously every 2 weeks, continuing until either disease progression or unacceptable toxicity. A peripheral blood immune signature of response to PD-1 blockade in classical Hodgkin lymphoma was defined using TCR beta sequencing and CyTOF.

The time point label for this specimen denotes: cycle 4 day 1 (C4D1), after 5 to 7 weeks of nivolumab. Every trial patient had relapsed after autologous stem cell transplantation, and cohorts A, B and C differed in prior brentuximab vedotin exposure. The trial cohort was composed of 56 patients with relapsed/refractory classical Hodgkin lymphoma, for whom complete response, partial response or progressive disease was recorded as best overall response. In the multi-cohort phase II CheckMate 205 trial, trial patients received single-agent nivolumab. Best overall response was determined by an independent review committee according to the 2007 International Working Group response criteria. PBMCs from the trial were collected at three points: immediately before nivolumab initiation (C1D1), and during therapy at cycle 2 day 1 and cycle 4 day 1. Peripheral blood was collected in 8 mL Vacutainer Cell Preparation Tubes, from which PBMCs were isolated by centrifugation and then cryopreserved.

The CDR3 holds 14 amino acids from the cysteine to the phenylalanine. The read is trimmed to its CDR3 DNA, 42 bases read in frame from base 1. On the study overall, not on this receptor specifically: Patients starting nivolumab less than 1 year after ASCT had lower diversity and were excluded from later analyses to avoid confounding by immune reconstitution. Newly diagnosed patients were reported to have lower baseline TCR diversity than healthy donors, and relapsed/refractory patients were reported to have lower baseline TCR diversity still. The study was restricted to a single clinical trial cohort, and the causes of repertoire differences, possibly disease activity or prior therapy, were left undefined. CD4+ but not CD8+ TCR diversity rose significantly by C4D1 (p=0.0027 vs p=0.16), most apparent in complete responders (p=0.02). Trial patients with a complete response had baseline diversity similar to that of newly diagnosed patients, while partial responders and progressors had significantly lower diversity.

Genomic DNA was extracted with the Qiagen DNeasy kit from unsorted PBMCs and from negatively selected CD4+ and CD8+ fractions. Amplification of TCR beta CDR3 regions was done by immunoSEQ multiplex PCR with primers that anneal to V and J segments. A synthetic immune receptor repertoire was used to minimize amplification bias, and any remaining bias was removed computationally after sequencing. In the source study's methods: Repertoire diversity was quantified as the Shannon entropy index using custom Python scripts. Unsorted, CD4+ and CD8+ repertoires were examined separately, except in combined analyses, for which CD4+ and CD8+ sequences were merged in silico. Clonal expansion was defined as at least a 2-fold frequency increase after treatment relative to C1D1, with a pseudocount of 0.5 for undetected baseline clones. Clones with 0 or 1 copy at C1D1 were classified as singleton clones, and clones with 2 or more copies were classified as non-singleton clones. Clones expanded in unsorted samples were assigned a CD4+, CD8+ or unknown annotation through matching of protein sequences in sorted samples from the same patient. Wilcoxon tests were applied to paired samples to test diversity changes from C1D1 to C4D1. In TCRdb, the immuneACCESS table is reduced to in-frame sequences with V and J assigned. These tables do not hold every clone; where another copy was compared, an unresolved V gene accounts for under half, and the others remain unexplained. V and J calls and clone size follow that table, whereas D and trimming were derived from the DNA. This sample gives approximately 65,000 clones in total; under 95% of them show up just once. Over 9% of the sample rests with the top ten.

Concerning this clone itself: What this receptor recognizes is not known. No much larger clonotype is one base removed from it; base qualities were not supplied.

The sample consisted of peripheral blood mononuclear cells (PBMCs), taken before the fourth cycle of nivolumab. The receptor's source is a human donor with classical Hodgkin lymphoma. Recombination joined TRBV21-1 with TRBJ1-1; TRBD1, the D gene given by the table, was not confirmed from the DNA. TRBV21-1 represents a pseudogene. The encoded CDR3 is CASSKSDRDTEAFF. The DNA sequence is as follows: TGTGCCAGCAGCAAGTCGGACAGGGACACTGAAGCTTTCTTT.